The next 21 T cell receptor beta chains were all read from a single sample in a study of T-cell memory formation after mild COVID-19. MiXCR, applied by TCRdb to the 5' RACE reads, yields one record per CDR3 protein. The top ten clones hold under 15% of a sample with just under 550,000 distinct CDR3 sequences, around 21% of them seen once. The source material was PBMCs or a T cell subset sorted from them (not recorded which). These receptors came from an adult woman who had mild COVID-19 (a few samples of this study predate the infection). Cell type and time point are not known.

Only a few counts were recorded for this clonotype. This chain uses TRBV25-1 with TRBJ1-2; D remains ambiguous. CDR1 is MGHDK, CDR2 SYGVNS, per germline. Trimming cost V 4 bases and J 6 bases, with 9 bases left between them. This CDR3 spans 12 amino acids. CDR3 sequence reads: CASSGSGHGYTF. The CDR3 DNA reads TGTGCCAGCAGTGGTTCCGGGCATGGCTACACCTTC.

CDR3 DNA: TGCAGCGTTGAGTGGGATTTCAAGAACACTGAAGCTTTCTTT. As protein: CSVEWDFKNTEAFF. V gene TRBV29-1 combines with J gene TRBJ1-1; D is ambiguous. V lost 3 bases and J lost 1, with 12 bases in between. CDR3 length equals 14 residues. Germline V gene lookup returns CDR1 SQVTM and CDR2 ANQGSEA.

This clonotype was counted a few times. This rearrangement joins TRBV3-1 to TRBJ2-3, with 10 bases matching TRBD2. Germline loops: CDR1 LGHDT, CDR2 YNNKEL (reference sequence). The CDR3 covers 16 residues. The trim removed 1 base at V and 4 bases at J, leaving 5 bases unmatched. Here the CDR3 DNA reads TGTGCCAGCAGCCAAGCATGGACTAGCGGCGCAGATACGCAGTATTTT. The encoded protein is CASSQAWTSGADTQYF.

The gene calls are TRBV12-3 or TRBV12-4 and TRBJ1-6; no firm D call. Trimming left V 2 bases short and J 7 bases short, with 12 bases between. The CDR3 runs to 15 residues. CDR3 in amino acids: CASSLTRTGNSPLHF. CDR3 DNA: TGTGCCAGCAGTTTAACCCGGACGGGGAATTCACCCCTCCACTTT.

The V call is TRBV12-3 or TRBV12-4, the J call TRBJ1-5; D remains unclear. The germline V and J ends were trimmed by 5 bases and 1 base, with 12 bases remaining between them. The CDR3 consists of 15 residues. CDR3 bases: TGTGCCAGCAGTCATAAGGAGGGAAGCAATCAGCCCCAGCATTTT. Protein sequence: CASSHKEGSNQPQHF.

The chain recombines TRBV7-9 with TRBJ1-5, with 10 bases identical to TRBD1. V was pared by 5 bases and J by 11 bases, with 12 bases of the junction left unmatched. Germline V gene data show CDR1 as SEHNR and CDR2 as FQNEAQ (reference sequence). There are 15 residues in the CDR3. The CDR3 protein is CASSKGQGESPTQHF. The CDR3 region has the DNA TGTGCCAGCAGCAAAGGACAGGGGGAGTCCCCGACCCAGCATTTT.

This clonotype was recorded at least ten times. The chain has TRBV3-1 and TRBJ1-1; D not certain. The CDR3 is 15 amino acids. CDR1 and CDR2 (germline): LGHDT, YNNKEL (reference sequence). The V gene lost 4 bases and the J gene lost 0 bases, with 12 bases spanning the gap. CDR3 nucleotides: TGTGCCAGCAGCCGGGGTGGGCCCTTGAACACTGAAGCTTTCTTT. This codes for CASSRGGPLNTEAFF.

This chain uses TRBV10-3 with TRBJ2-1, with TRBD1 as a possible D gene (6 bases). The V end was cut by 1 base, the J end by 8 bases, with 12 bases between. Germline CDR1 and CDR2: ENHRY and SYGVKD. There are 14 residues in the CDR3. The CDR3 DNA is TGTGCCATCAGTGAGTTTGCTGGGGGCGATGAGCAGTTCTTC. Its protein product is CAISEFAGGDEQFF.

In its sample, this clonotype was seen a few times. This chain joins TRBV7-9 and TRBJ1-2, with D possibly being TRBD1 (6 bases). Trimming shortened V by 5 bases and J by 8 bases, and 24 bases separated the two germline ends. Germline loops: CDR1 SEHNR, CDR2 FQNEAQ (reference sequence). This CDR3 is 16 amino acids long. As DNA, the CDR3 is TGTGCCAGCAGCCCACCCGGACAGTCTCAAGGAATCGGCTACACCTTC. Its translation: CASSPPGQSQGIGYTF.

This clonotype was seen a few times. The CDR3 DNA reads TGTGCCAGCAGCTTGGAGGCCGCTAACTATGGCTACACCTTC. It yields the protein CASSLEAANYGYTF. The chain links TRBV5-5 to TRBJ1-2; D is undetermined. CDR1 is SGHKS, CDR2 YYEKEE, per germline (reference sequence). The ends were cut back, 0 bases at V and 0 bases at J, with 6 bases in the middle. CDR3 length: 14 amino acids.

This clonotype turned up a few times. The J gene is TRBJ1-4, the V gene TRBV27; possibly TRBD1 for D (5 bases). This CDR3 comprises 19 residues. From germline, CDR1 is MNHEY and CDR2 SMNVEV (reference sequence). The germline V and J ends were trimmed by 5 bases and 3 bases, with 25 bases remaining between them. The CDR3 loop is CASSLGTVLRGAANEKLFF. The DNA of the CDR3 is TGTGCCAGCAGTCTAGGGACGGTCCTAAGGGGAGCGGCTAATGAAAAACTGTTTTTT. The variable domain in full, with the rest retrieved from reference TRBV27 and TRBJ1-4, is EAQVTQNPRYLITVTGKKLTVTCSQNMNHEYMSWYRQDPGLGLRQIYYSMNVEVTDKGDVPEGYKVSRKEKRNFPLILESPSPNQTSLYFCASSLGTVLRGAANEKLFFGSGTQLSVL.

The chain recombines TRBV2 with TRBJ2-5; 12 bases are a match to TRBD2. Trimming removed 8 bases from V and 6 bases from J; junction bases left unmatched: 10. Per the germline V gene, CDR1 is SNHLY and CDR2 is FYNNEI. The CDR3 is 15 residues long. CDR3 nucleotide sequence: TGTGCCAGCCGGATCCAGACTAGCGGGAGAAAGACCCAGTACTTC. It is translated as CASRIQTSGRKTQYF. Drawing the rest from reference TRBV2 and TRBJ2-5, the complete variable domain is EPEVTQTPSHQVTQMGQEVILRCVPISNHLYFYWYRQILGQKVEFLVSFYNNEISEKSEIFDDQFSVERPDGSNFTLKIRSTKLEDSAMYFCASRIQTSGRKTQYFGPGTRLLVL.

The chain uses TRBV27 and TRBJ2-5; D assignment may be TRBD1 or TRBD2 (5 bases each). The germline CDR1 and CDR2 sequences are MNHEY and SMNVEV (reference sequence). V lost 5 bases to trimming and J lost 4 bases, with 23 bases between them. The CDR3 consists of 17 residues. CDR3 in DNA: TGTGCCAGCAGTCCCCTCCGGGACCGACTGAGGGGAGAGACCCAGTACTTC. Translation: CASSPLRDRLRGETQYF.

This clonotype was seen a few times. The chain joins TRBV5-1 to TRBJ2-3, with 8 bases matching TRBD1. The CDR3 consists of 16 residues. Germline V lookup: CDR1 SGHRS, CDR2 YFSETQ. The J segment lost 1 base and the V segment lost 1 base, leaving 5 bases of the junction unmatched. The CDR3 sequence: CASSLLGTGGTDTQYF. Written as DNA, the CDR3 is TGCGCCAGCAGCTTGTTAGGGACAGGAGGCACAGATACGCAGTATTTT.

CDR3 sequence: CSVSNPDYNEQFF. The DNA for the CDR3 is TGCAGCGTTTCTAATCCAGATTACAATGAGCAGTTCTTC. The chain joins TRBV29-1 to TRBJ2-1; no reliable D call. Looked up from germline, CDR1 is SQVTM and CDR2 is ANQGSEA. CDR3 length equals 13 residues. Trimming removed 5 bases from V and 4 bases from J, with 12 bases in between.

The CDR3 protein is CASSQDRGGLAYEQYF. DNA for the CDR3: TGCGCCAGCAGCCAAGATCGAGGGGGCTTGGCCTACGAGCAGTACTTC. The V and J genes are TRBV4-1 and TRBJ2-7, with 7 bases lining up with TRBD1. The V gene's germline CDR1 is MGHRA and CDR2 YSYEKL. The CDR3 runs 16 residues. J was trimmed by 2 bases and V by 0 bases; bases with no gene match: 7.

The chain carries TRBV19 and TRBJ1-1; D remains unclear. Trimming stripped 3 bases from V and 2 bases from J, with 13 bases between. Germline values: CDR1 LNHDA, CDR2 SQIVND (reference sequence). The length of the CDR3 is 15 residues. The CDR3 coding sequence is TGTGCCAGTAGTATTAGTGGGCTTTCAAACACTGAAGCTTTCTTT. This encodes CASSISGLSNTEAFF.

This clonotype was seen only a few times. The DNA of the CDR3 is TGTGCCAGCAGCCTCCCCGGCGGGGCCGACCAAGAGACCCAGTACTTC. Protein: CASSLPGGADQETQYF. The chain couples TRBV12-3 or TRBV12-4 to TRBJ2-5, with D possibly matching TRBD2 (6 bases). CDR3 length: 16 residues. V gave up 6 bases and J gave up 0 bases, with 17 bases separating them.

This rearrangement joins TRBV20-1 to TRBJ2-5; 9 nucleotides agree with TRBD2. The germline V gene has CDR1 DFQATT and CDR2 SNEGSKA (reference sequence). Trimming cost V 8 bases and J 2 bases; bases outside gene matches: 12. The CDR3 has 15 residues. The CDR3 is CSPRKRTSAQETQYF. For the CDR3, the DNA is TGCAGTCCCCGGAAGAGGACTAGCGCACAAGAGACCCAGTACTTC.

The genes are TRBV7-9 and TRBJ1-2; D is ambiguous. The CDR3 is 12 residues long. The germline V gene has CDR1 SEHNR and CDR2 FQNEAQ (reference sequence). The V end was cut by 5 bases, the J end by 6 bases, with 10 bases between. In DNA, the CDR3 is TGTGCCAGCAGCCTTCCCGGAGATGGCTACACCTTC. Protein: CASSLPGDGYTF.

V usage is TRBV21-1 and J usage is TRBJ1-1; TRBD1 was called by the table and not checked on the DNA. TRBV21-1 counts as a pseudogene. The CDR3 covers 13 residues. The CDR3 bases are TGTGCCAGCCGCAGGGGGCAAGACACTGAAGCTTTCTTT. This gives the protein CASRRGQDTEAFF.